One and the same sample provided the 23 T cell receptor beta chains below, sequenced in a study of cytomegalovirus exposure and HLA in healthy donors. The PCR ran on 60 Vbeta and 13 Jbeta primers. Clones were sequenced by immunoSEQ multiplex PCR, and TCRdb holds only the in-frame ones, with some missing. This table has approximately 130,000 clones, around four fifths appearing once. The sample taken for sequencing was PBMCs. The origin of the receptors is a woman in her 40s in good health and CMV-seropositive.

The chain uses TRBV25-1 and TRBJ2-7; weak D call: TRBD2 (6 bases). V lost 6 bases, J lost 5 bases, and 11 bases lay in between. Germline V CDR1 and CDR2: MGHDK, SYGVNS. The CDR3 sequence is 12 residues long. The CDR3 spells CASRGLGDEQYF. DNA for the CDR3: TGTGCCAGCAGGGGACTTGGGGACGAGCAGTACTTC.

The genes are TRBV5-6 and TRBJ2-5, with 9 nucleotides matching TRBD1. The germline V gene encodes CDR1 SGHDT and CDR2 YYEEEE. The CDR3 has 15 amino acids. J gave up 2 bases and V 4 bases, and 6 bases lay outside the gene matches. CDR3 region: CASSATGTGQETQYF. CDR3 nucleotides: TGTGCCAGCAGCGCCACCGGGACAGGGCAAGAGACCCAGTACTTC.

There are a few counts of this clone. The chain carries TRBV4-3 and TRBJ1-1, with 7 bases aligning to TRBD1. Germline assignment: CDR1 LGHNA and CDR2 YSLEER. The CDR3 loop spans 14 amino acids. Trimming at V came to 6 bases and at J to 4 bases, leaving 8 bases not matched to a gene. CDR3 region: CASRRTGEGTEAFF. CDR3 in DNA: TGCGCCAGCAGGCGGACAGGAGAAGGCACTGAAGCTTTCTTT.

The J gene is TRBJ2-5, the V gene TRBV6-1; 7 bases match TRBD2. The CDR3 is 16 residues long. The junction had 8 bases not matched to a gene; V was cut back by 0 bases and J by 4 bases. Germline CDR1 is MNHNS and CDR2 is SASEGT. The CDR3 spells CASSEAGGGNIETQYF. The CDR3 bases are TGTGCCAGCAGTGAAGCGGGGGGAGGGAATATAGAGACCCAGTACTTC.

This clone was seen more than once but under ten times. The J gene is TRBJ2-2, the V gene TRBV2, with 13 bases matching TRBD2. The V and J ends lost 10 bases and 2 bases, in that order; junction bases with no gene match: 7. There are 16 residues in the CDR3. From germline, CDR1 is SNHLY and CDR2 FYNNEI. The CDR3 region has the DNA TGTGCCATCCAGACTAGCGGGGGGAGTAACACCGGGGAGCTGTTTTTT. Its translation is CAIQTSGGSNTGELFF.

Regarding this clone: One end of the junction varies from germline; a read error may be responsible. The J gene is TRBJ2-7, the V gene TRBV7-7, with 8 positions matching TRBD1. The CDR3 runs to 13 residues. Looked up from germline, CDR1 is SSHAT and CDR2 is FNYEAQ (reference sequence). The CDR3 is CASSIRQGNEQYF. In nucleotides, the CDR3 is TGTGCTAGCAGCATCCGACAGGGGAACGAGCAGTACTTC. Filled out from reference TRBV7-7 and TRBJ2-7, the complete variable domain reads GAGVSQSPRYKVTKRGQDVTLRCDPISSHATLYWYQQALGQGPEFLTYFNYEAQPDKSGLPSDRFSAERPEGSISTLTIQRTEQRDSAMYRCASSIRQGNEQYFGPGTRLTVT.

This chain joins TRBV18 and TRBJ2-5, with D tentatively TRBD1 (6 bases). The V gene's germline CDR1 is KGHSH and CDR2 LQKENI. V dropped 3 bases and J dropped 1 base, with 12 bases sitting between them. There are 15 residues in the CDR3. The CDR3 DNA sequence: TGTGCCAGCTCACCGACCAGGGGAGCCCAAGAGACCCAGTACTTC. This codes for CASSPTRGAQETQYF.

The chain joins TRBV5-4 to TRBJ1-1, with 8 bases lining up with TRBD1. The CDR3 sequence is 15 residues long. After removal of 1 base from V and 4 bases from J, the junction contained 6 bases not matched to a gene. Germline-derived CDR1 and CDR2 are SGHNT and YYREEE (reference sequence). CDR3 loop: CASSLISGGATEAFF. CDR3 bases: TGTGCCAGCAGCTTGATCTCAGGGGGCGCCACTGAAGCTTTCTTT.

The rearrangement links TRBV14 to TRBJ2-7; 8 nucleotides agree with TRBD1. The V segment lost 5 bases and the J segment 4 bases; nucleotides outside the gene matches: 13. CDR3 size: 16 residues. Germline assignment: CDR1 SGHDN and CDR2 FVKESK. The CDR3 DNA sequence: TGTGCCAGCAGCTCCTACCATGACAGGGGTTCTTACGAGCAGTACTTC. Its translation: CASSSYHDRGSYEQYF. Using reference TRBV14 and TRBJ2-7 for the parts outside the CDR3, the full variable domain is EAGVTQFPSHSVIEKGQTVTLRCDPISGHDNLYWYRRVMGKEIKFLLHFVKESKQDESGMPNNRFLAERTGGTYSTLKVQPAELEDSGVYFCASSSYHDRGSYEQYFGPGTRLTVT.

V and J are TRBV30 and TRBJ2-7, with D unresolved. The ends were cut back, 0 bases at V and 0 bases at J, with 12 bases in the middle. CDR1 and CDR2 (germline): GTSNPN, SVGIG (reference sequence). The CDR3 consists of 15 residues. The DNA for the CDR3 is TGTGCCTGGAGTGTACTTGGTGGGCCCTCCTACGAGCAGTACTTC. It yields the protein CAWSVLGGPSYEQYF.

A few counts support this clone. V gene TRBV28 combines with J gene TRBJ2-4, with 9 bases matching TRBD2. This CDR3 is 17 amino acids long. Germline V gene sequence: CDR1 MDHEN, CDR2 SYDVKM. Trimming at V came to 8 bases and at J to 1 base, leaving 12 bases not matched to a gene. The CDR3 spells CASGEVAGVGAKNIQYF. The DNA of the CDR3 is TGTGCCAGCGGTGAGGTAGCGGGGGTTGGGGCCAAAAACATTCAGTACTTC. Drawing the rest from reference TRBV28 and TRBJ2-4, the complete variable domain is DVKVTQSSRYLVKRTGEKVFLECVQDMDHENMFWYRQDPGLGLRLIYFSYDVKMKEKGDIPEGYSVSREKKERFSLILESASTNQTSMYLCASGEVAGVGAKNIQYFGAGTRLSVL.

This clone was counted only a few times. This chain connects TRBV27 to TRBJ2-1; TRBD2 matches 12 bases. This CDR3 spans 16 amino acids. Germline V gene data show CDR1 as MNHEY and CDR2 as SMNVEV (reference sequence). The V gene end was trimmed by 3 bases and the J gene end by 8 bases; junction bases not matched to a gene: 8. CDR3 coding DNA: TGTGCCAGCAGTTTTTCCGGGACTAGCGGGTGGGATGAGCAGTTCTTC. Translation gives CASSFSGTSGWDEQFF.

V is TRBV5-1 and J is TRBJ1-2; a possible D gene is TRBD1 (5 bases). Trimming removed 4 bases at V and 4 bases at J, with 17 bases between. CDR1 and CDR2 from the germline V gene are SGHRS and YFSETQ. The CDR3 length is 15 residues. The CDR3: CASSNATVSGYGYTF. For the CDR3, the DNA is TGCGCCAGCAGCAACGCGACAGTCTCAGGCTATGGCTACACCTTC.

V usage is TRBV5-5 and J usage is TRBJ1-1; the match to TRBD1 covers 7 bases. The CDR3 runs to 13 residues. The junction had 3 bases not matched to a gene; V was cut back by 0 bases and J by 7 bases. CDR1 and CDR2 (germline): SGHKS, YYEKEE (reference sequence). This CDR3 is CASSLGGQIEAFF. The CDR3 DNA reads TGTGCCAGCAGCTTGGGGGGACAGATTGAAGCTTTCTTT.

The genes are TRBV27 and TRBJ2-1, with 13 bases lining up with TRBD2. Per the germline V gene, CDR1 is MNHEY and CDR2 is SMNVEV (reference sequence). The CDR3 covers 15 residues. Trimming cost V 5 bases and J 7 bases; bases outside gene matches: 5. CDR3 DNA: TGTGCCAGCAGTAGATGGACTAGCGGGAGAAATGAGCAGTTCTTC. Translation: CASSRWTSGRNEQFF.

This chain connects TRBV9 to TRBJ1-6, with no clear D. Germline CDR1 SGDLS, CDR2 YYNGEE. V was shortened by 0 bases and J by 4 bases, with 5 bases between the two germline ends. This CDR3 has 14 residues. The CDR3 DNA reads as TGTGCCAGCAGCGTAGGGCAATATAATTCACCCCTCCACTTT. It yields the protein CASSVGQYNSPLHF.

This clone was counted only a few times. The J gene is TRBJ2-5, the V gene TRBV14; 9 bases align to TRBD2. Germline CDR1 and CDR2: SGHDN and FVKESK. The trim removed 6 bases at V and 5 bases at J, leaving 16 bases unmatched. CDR3 length: 17 residues. The DNA of the CDR3 is TGTGCCAGCAGTGGGTGGGAGCGGGAGGCCCCCCGGGAGACCCAGTACTTC. Translating gives CASSGWEREAPRETQYF.

V usage is TRBV25-1 and J usage is TRBJ2-1, with D possibly matching TRBD2 (5 bases). Trimming removed 5 bases from V and 5 bases from J, with 16 bases in between. Germline V lookup: CDR1 MGHDK, CDR2 SYGVNS. The CDR3 consists of 15 residues. The CDR3 DNA reads TGTGCCAGCAGTTGGACGGGGAGCCTCCACAATGAGCAGTTCTTC. Translated, it gives CASSWTGSLHNEQFF.

The J gene is TRBJ1-5, the V gene TRBV29-1; TRBD1 aligns across 9 bases. From germline, CDR1 is SQVTM and CDR2 ANQGSEA. CDR3 length: 14 amino acids. V lost 6 bases, J lost 5 bases, and 8 bases stayed unmatched. CDR3 nucleotide sequence: TGCAGCGTAAGAGGGACAGGGATGGATCAGCCCCAGCATTTT. Its translation: CSVRGTGMDQPQHF. The variable domain in full, completed from reference TRBV29-1 and TRBJ1-5, reads SAVISQKPSRDICQRGTSLTIQCQVDSQVTMMFWYRQQPGQSLTLIATANQGSEATYESGFVIDKFPISRPNLTFSTLTVSNMSPEDSSIYLCSVRGTGMDQPQHFGDGTRLSIL.

This clone was detected only once. The V gene is TRBV25-1, the J gene TRBJ2-1, with 8 nucleotides matching TRBD2. This CDR3 contains 16 residues. From germline, CDR1 is MGHDK and CDR2 SYGVNS. Trimming removed 4 bases from V and 2 bases from J; junction bases left unmatched: 7. As DNA, the CDR3 is TGTGCCAGCAGTGGCTCCGAGCGGGAGCCCTACAATGAGCAGTTCTTC. This encodes CASSGSEREPYNEQFF.

The J gene is TRBJ2-7, the V gene TRBV6-5; the D gene is possibly TRBD1 (6 bases). CDR1 and CDR2 from the germline V gene are MNHEY and SVGAGI. The CDR3 is 14 residues long. V was cut by 7 bases and J by 3 bases, with 16 bases left in between. The CDR3 here is CASTPGTSDYEQYF. For the CDR3, the DNA is TGTGCCAGCACCCCCGGGACAAGTGACTACGAGCAGTACTTC.

The rearrangement links TRBV12-5 to TRBJ2-7; 11 positions match TRBD1. The germline gives CDR1 LGHNT, CDR2 FRNRAP. The CDR3 is 14 residues long. After removal of 6 bases from V and 4 bases from J, the junction contained 5 bases not matched to a gene. The CDR3 DNA is TGTGCTAGTGGACCGGGACAGGGGGATTACGAGCAGTACTTC. It yields the protein CASGPGQGDYEQYF. The full variable domain, completed using reference TRBV12-5 and TRBJ2-7, is DARVTQTPRHKVTEMGQEVTMRCQPILGHNTVFWYRQTMMQGLELLAYFRNRAPLDDSGMPKDRFSAEMPDATLATLKIQPSEPRDSAVYFCASGPGQGDYEQYFGPGTRLTVT.

The chain joins TRBV27 to TRBJ2-1, with 10 bases lining up with TRBD1. The V gene's germline CDR1 is MNHEY and CDR2 SMNVEV (reference sequence). The V and J ends lost 1 base and 7 bases, in that order; junction bases with no gene match: 10. The CDR3 runs to 17 residues. CDR3 sequence (DNA): TGTGCCAGCAGTTTATACCAACTCCGGGACAGGGGTAATGAGCAGTTCTTC. It translates to CASSLYQLRDRGNEQFF.